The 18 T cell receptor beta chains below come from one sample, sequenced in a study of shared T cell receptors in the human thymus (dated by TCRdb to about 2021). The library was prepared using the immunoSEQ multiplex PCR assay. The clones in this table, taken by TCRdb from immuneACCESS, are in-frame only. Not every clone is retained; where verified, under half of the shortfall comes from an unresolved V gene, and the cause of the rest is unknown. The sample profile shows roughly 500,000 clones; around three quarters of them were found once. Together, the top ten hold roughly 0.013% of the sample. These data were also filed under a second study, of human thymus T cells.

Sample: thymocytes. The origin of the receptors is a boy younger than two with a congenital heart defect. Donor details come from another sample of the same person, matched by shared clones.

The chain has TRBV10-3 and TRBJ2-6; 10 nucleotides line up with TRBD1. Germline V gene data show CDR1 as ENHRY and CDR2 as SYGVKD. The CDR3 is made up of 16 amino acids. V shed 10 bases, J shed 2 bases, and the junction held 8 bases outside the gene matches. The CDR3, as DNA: TGTGCCACGAGACAGGGGGCCACAACTGGGGCCAACGTCCTGACTTTC. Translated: CATRQGATTGANVLTF.

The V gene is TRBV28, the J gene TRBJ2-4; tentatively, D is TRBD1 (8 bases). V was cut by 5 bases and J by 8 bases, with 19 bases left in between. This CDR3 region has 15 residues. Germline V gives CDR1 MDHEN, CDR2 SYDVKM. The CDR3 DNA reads TGTGCCAGCAGTCCTCCGGACAGGGAGGGGGACATTCAGTACTTC. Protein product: CASSPPDREGDIQYF.

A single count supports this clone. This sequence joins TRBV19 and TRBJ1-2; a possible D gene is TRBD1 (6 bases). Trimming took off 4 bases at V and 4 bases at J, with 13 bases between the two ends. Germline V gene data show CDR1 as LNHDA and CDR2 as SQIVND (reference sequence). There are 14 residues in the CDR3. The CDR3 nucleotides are TGTGCCAGTAGTACCAGGGGCAGGGCCTATGGCTACACCTTC. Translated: CASSTRGRAYGYTF.

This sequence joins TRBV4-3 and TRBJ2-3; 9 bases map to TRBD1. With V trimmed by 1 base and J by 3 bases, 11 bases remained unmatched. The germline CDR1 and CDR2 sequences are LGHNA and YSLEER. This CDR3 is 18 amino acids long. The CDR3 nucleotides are TGCGCCAGCAGCCAAGTACAGGGGGCGGCGGGGCGGACAGATACGCAGTATTTT. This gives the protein CASSQVQGAAGRTDTQYF.

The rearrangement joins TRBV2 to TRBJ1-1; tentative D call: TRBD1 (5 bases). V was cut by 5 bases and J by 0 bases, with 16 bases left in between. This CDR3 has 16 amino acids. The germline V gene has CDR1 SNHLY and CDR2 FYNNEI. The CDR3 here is CASSNKMTGVNTEAFF. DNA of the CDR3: TGTGCCAGCAGTAATAAGATGACGGGGGTGAACACTGAAGCTTTCTTT.

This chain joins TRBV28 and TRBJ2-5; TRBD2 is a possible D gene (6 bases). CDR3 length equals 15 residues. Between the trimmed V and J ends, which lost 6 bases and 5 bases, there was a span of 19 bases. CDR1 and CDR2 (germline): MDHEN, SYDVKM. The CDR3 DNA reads TGTGCCAGCAGCACCCGACTAGGGCTGTTGGAGACCCAGTACTTC. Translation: CASSTRLGLLETQYF.

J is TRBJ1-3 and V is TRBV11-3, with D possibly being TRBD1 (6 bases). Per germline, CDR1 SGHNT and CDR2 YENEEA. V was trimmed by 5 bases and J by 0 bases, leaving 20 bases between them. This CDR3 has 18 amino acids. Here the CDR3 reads CASSQSRDKYFSGNTIYF. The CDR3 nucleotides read TGTGCCAGCAGCCAATCTCGGGACAAATACTTCTCTGGAAACACCATATATTTT.

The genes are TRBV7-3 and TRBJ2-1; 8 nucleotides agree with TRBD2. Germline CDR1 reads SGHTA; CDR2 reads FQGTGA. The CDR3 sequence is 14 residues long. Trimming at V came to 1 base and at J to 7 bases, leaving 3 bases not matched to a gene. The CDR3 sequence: CASSLMSGSNEQFF. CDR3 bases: TGTGCCAGCAGCTTAATGAGCGGGAGTAATGAGCAGTTCTTC.

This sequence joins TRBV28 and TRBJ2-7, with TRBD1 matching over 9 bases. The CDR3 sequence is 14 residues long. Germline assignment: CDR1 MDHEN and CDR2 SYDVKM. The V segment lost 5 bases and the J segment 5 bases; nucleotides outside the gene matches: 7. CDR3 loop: CASSSGTGLNEQYF. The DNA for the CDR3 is TGTGCCAGCAGTAGCGGGACAGGGCTCAACGAGCAGTACTTC.

The CDR3 loop is CASSPLRGRSYEQYF. CDR3 bases: TGTGCCAGCTCACCTCTCCGGGGTCGGTCCTACGAGCAGTACTTC. V usage is TRBV18 and J usage is TRBJ2-7; tentatively, D is TRBD2 (5 bases). Per germline, CDR1 KGHSH and CDR2 LQKENI. With 3 bases removed from V and 1 base from J, the gap between germline ends came to 13 bases. CDR3 length: 15 residues.

The CDR3 DNA reads TGTGCCACCAGCAGAGCGTCGTCGGAGCTGTTTTTT. This codes for CATSRASSELFF. The chain couples TRBV15 to TRBJ2-2; D is uncertain. Germline assignment: CDR1 LNHNV and CDR2 YYDKDF (reference sequence). This CDR3 has 12 residues. The V end was cut by 1 base, the J end by 10 bases, with 7 bases between.

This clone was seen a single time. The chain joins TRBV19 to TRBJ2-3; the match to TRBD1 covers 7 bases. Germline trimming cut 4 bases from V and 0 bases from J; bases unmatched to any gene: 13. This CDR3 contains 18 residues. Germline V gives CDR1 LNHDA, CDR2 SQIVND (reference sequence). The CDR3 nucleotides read TGTGCCAGTAGTAACAGCCCCCCGGGACAGTTTAGCACAGATACGCAGTATTTT. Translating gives CASSNSPPGQFSTDTQYF.

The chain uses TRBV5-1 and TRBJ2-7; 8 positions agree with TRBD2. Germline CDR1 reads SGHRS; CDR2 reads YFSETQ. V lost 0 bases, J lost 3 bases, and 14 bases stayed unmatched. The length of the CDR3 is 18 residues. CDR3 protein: CASSLGQREPRLHYEQYF. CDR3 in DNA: TGCGCCAGCAGCTTGGGCCAGCGGGAGCCACGATTACACTACGAGCAGTACTTC.

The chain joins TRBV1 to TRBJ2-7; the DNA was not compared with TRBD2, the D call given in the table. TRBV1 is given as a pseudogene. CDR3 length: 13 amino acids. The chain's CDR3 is CTSSQEFVYEQYF. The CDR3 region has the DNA TGCACCAGCAGCCAAGAGTTTGTATACGAGCAGTACTTC.

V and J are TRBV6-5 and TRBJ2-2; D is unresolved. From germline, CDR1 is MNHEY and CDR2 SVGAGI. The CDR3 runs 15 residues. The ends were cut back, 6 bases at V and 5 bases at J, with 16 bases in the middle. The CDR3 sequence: CASSPGLVRTGELFF. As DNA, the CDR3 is TGTGCCAGCAGCCCTGGTCTAGTGAGGACCGGGGAGCTGTTTTTT.

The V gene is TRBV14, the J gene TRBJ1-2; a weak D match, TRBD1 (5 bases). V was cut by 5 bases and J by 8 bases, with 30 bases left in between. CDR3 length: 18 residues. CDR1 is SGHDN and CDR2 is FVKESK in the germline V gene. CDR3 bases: TGTGCCAGCAGCACCCACCCTCTCCTACCGGGGGGAAAAGAAGGCTACACCTTC. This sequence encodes CASSTHPLLPGGKEGYTF.

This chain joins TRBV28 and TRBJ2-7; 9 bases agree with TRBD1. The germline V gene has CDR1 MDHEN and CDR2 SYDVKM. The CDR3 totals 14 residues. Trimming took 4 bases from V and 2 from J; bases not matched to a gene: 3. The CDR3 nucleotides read TGTGCCAGCAGTTCTCGACAGGGGGCCTACGAGCAGTACTTC. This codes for CASSSRQGAYEQYF. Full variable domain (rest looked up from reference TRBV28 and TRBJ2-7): DVKVTQSSRYLVKRTGEKVFLECVQDMDHENMFWYRQDPGLGLRLIYFSYDVKMKEKGDIPEGYSVSREKKERFSLILESASTNQTSMYLCASSSRQGAYEQYFGPGTRLTVT.

Written as DNA, the CDR3 is TGTGCTAGTGGTTCACGAGGCCAAGAGACCCAGTACTTC. As protein: CASGSRGQETQYF. This chain connects TRBV12-5 to TRBJ2-5; D unclear. V was clipped by 4 bases and J by 1 base, with 7 bases between them. This CDR3 region has 13 residues. Germline V gene sequence: CDR1 LGHNT, CDR2 FRNRAP.